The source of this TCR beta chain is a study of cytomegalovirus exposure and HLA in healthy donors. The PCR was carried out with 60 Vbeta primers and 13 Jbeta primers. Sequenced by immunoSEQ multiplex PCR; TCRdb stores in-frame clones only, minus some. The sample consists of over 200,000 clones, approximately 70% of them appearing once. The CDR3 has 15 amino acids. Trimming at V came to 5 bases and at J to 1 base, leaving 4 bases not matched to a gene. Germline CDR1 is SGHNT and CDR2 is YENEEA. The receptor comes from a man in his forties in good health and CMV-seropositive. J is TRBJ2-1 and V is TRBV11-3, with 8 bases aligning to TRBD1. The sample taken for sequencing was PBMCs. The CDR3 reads CASSPGQESYNEQFF. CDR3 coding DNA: TGTGCCAGCAGCCCGGGACAGGAGTCCTACAATGAGCAGTTCTTC.